This passage covers 10 T cell receptor beta chains from one sample sequenced in a study of blood T cell repertoires in COVID-19. Generated by immunoSEQ multiplex PCR, the TCRdb table keeps only in-frame clones and is missing some. The profile covers 250,000 to 350,000 clones, with 83% appearing a single time and 1% to 1.5% taken by the ten largest. Sequenced input: peripheral blood. Receptors were obtained from a woman aged 50 to 60 with acute or convalescent COVID-19.

The CDR3 sequence is CASSGVVEGEFSYEQYV. In DNA, the CDR3 is TGTGCCAGCAGTGGAGTGGTAGAGGGGGAGTTCTCCTACGAGCAGTACGTC. This chain uses TRBV2 with TRBJ2-7, with D maybe TRBD1 (6 bases). The CDR3 loop spans 17 amino acids. V was clipped by 4 bases and J by 0 bases, with 19 bases between them. Per the germline V gene, CDR1 is SNHLY and CDR2 is FYNNEI.

The V gene is TRBV5-4, the J gene TRBJ2-2, with TRBD1 matching 8 bases. Germline values: CDR1 SGHNT, CDR2 YYREEE (reference sequence). The ends lost 4 bases at V and 1 base at J; junction bases unmatched: 6. This CDR3 comprises 16 residues. The CDR3 sequence is CASSGSGTGNTGELFF. CDR3 nucleotide sequence: TGTGCCAGCAGCGGGTCCGGGACAGGGAACACCGGGGAGCTGTTTTTT. Full variable domain (remainder filled in from reference TRBV5-4 and TRBJ2-2): ETGVTQSPTHLIKTRGQQVTLRCSSQSGHNTVSWYQQALGQGPQFIFQYYREEENGRGNFPPRFSGLQFPNYSSELNVNALELDDSALYLCASSGSGTGNTGELFFGEGSRLTVL.

The rearrangement links TRBV27 to TRBJ2-4; 7 bases align to TRBD2. The CDR3 has 18 residues. Looked up from germline, CDR1 is MNHEY and CDR2 is SMNVEV (reference sequence). The J segment lost 0 bases and the V segment lost 5 bases, leaving 13 bases of the junction unmatched. CDR3 in DNA: TGTGCCAGCAGTACCAATCCCGGGAGGAACCTAGCCAAAAACATTCAGTACTTC. The encoded protein is CASSTNPGRNLAKNIQYF.

The rearrangement uses TRBV5-1 and TRBJ1-3; 8 bases fit TRBD1. The CDR3 is 13 amino acids. The V segment lost 6 bases and the J segment 4 bases; nucleotides outside the gene matches: 3. CDR1 and CDR2 (germline): SGHRS, YFSETQ. CDR3 sequence reads: CASTTGDGNTIYF. The CDR3 DNA reads as TGCGCCAGCACGACAGGGGACGGAAACACCATATATTTT.

Note on this clone: The junction does not match germline at one end; this may be a read error. J is TRBJ1-3 and V is TRBV27, with TRBD1 identical over 9 bases. The CDR3 loop spans 14 amino acids. Per germline, CDR1 MNHEY and CDR2 SMNVEV (reference sequence). As DNA, the CDR3 is TGTGCCAGCAGTTTAAGACAGGGGGGAAGCACCATATATTTT. It yields the protein CASSLRQGGSTIYF.

The genes are TRBV6-2 or TRBV6-3 and TRBJ1-2; weak D call: TRBD1 (6 bases). Between the trimmed V and J ends, which lost 6 bases and 4 bases, there was a span of 21 bases. CDR3 length: 16 residues. Looked up from germline, CDR1 is MNHEY and CDR2 is SVGEGT. The chain's CDR3 is CASSPIYSSRGYGYTF. DNA for the CDR3: TGTGCCAGCAGCCCTATTTACTCGAGCAGGGGCTATGGCTACACCTTC.

The chain has TRBV24-1 and TRBJ1-2, with D unclear. This CDR3 is 13 amino acids long. Germline V gives CDR1 KGHDR, CDR2 SFDVKD. With 3 bases removed from V and 2 bases from J, the gap between germline ends came to 6 bases. In DNA, the CDR3 is TGTGCCACCAGTGATGGAGTAAACTATGGCTACACCTTC. Translation: CATSDGVNYGYTF.

This clone was counted at least ten times. This chain connects TRBV11-1 to TRBJ2-1; D remains unclear. The V gene's germline CDR1 is SGHAT and CDR2 FQDESV (reference sequence). V was trimmed by 5 bases and J by 6 bases, leaving 11 bases between them. The CDR3 contains 13 residues. The CDR3 nucleotides are TGTGCCAGCAGCCCAGACTTCACCAATGAGCAGTTCTTC. Protein product: CASSPDFTNEQFF.

This clone was seen only once. The chain joins TRBV7-3 to TRBJ2-1, with 11 bases lining up with TRBD2. The CDR3 is 18 amino acids. CDR1 and CDR2 from the germline V gene are SGHTA and FQGTGA. V lost 6 bases to trimming and J lost 0 bases; unmatched junction nucleotides: 10. The CDR3 DNA reads as TGTGCCAGCAGGCTCCGGGGACTAGCGGAGAGCTCCTACAATGAGCAGTTCTTC. Its translation is CASRLRGLAESSYNEQFF.

This chain joins TRBV19 and TRBJ1-5, with D maybe TRBD1 (5 bases). The CDR3 contains 16 residues. The germline V and J ends were trimmed by 5 bases and 2 bases, with 16 bases remaining between them. CDR1 is LNHDA and CDR2 is SQIVND in the germline V gene (reference sequence). The CDR3 loop reads CASSSKTAGGNQPQHF. The CDR3 nucleotides are TGTGCCAGTAGTTCGAAGACGGCGGGGGGCAATCAGCCCCAGCATTTT. Full variable domain (outside the CDR3, taken from reference TRBV19 and TRBJ1-5): DGGITQSPKYLFRKEGQNVTLSCEQNLNHDAMYWYRQDPGQGLRLIYYSQIVNDFQKGDIAEGYSVSREKKESFPLTVTSAQKNPTAFYLCASSSKTAGGNQPQHFGDGTRLSIL.